Sequencing of this T cell receptor (beta chain) was carried out in a study of CD8 T cells in ankylosing spondylitis. In TCRdb, the 5' RACE reads were re-called with MiXCR into one record per CDR3 protein. The sample has just over 150,000 distinct CDR3 sequences; 18% are singletons. Per germline, CDR1 LNHDA and CDR2 SQIVND (reference sequence). The CDR3 runs to 13 residues. With 7 bases removed from V and 5 bases from J, the gap between germline ends came to 14 bases. Study-level results: In reactive arthritis synovial fluid and blood, some motif variants had been reported before.

With regard to this clonotype: Its antigen remains unknown.

The receptor comes from a male donor with ankylosing spondylitis or in good health (not recorded which). The chain joins TRBV19 to TRBJ1-1, with D unclear. The sequencing sample was made of blood, either unsorted or a sorted T cell fraction (not recorded which). Here the CDR3 reads CASTPASWTEAFF. The CDR3 DNA follows: TGTGCCAGTACCCCCGCTAGTTGGACTGAAGCTTTCTTT.